Listed here are 25 T cell receptor beta chains from one sample, sequenced in a study of shared clonotypes between healthy human individuals. Data came from immunoSEQ multiplex PCR; TCRdb stores just in-frame clones and leaves some out. The table has 1,500,000 or so clones, more than 95% seen once. The sequenced material came from naive CD4+ T cells sorted from blood. This sample's subset: CD45RA+ positively selected. The receptors here all came from a man younger than 40 in good health.

Of note for this clone: One junction end does not reproduce the germline sequence, and a read error may be involved. This chain joins TRBV11-2 and TRBJ2-1; 8 bases line up with TRBD2. This CDR3 contains 17 residues. CDR1 and CDR2 (germline): SGHAT, FQNNGV. CDR3: CASSLRGGSSPYDEQFF. CDR3 nucleotides: TGTGCCAGCAGCTTACGGGGGGGTTCCAGCCCCTACGATGAGCAGTTCTTC.

Comments on this clone: The same CDR3 can be traced to other DNA sequences in this sample. The V and J genes are TRBV18 and TRBJ2-7, with D unresolved. V was trimmed by 3 bases and J by 1 base, leaving 13 bases between them. CDR3 length: 15 residues. Germline loops: CDR1 KGHSH, CDR2 LQKENI. CDR3 nucleotide sequence: TGTGCCAGCTCACCTAGAGGTCAGGATTCCTACGAGCAGTACTTC. Amino acids: CASSPRGQDSYEQYF.

This clone was observed a single time. V gene TRBV11-3 combines with J gene TRBJ2-2, with D perhaps TRBD1 (6 bases). The ends were cut back, 0 bases at V and 2 bases at J, with 16 bases in the middle. The CDR3 has 18 residues. CDR1 is SGHNT, CDR2 YENEEA, per germline. CDR3 bases: TGTGCCAGCAGCTTAGATCTTACAGGGCGACCCAACACCGGGGAGCTGTTTTTT. It translates to CASSLDLTGRPNTGELFF.

The V gene is TRBV4-3, the J gene TRBJ2-2; D call uncertain. The CDR3 runs to 15 residues. Trimming shortened V by 2 bases and J by 7 bases, and 14 bases separated the two germline ends. Germline V gene sequence: CDR1 LGHNA, CDR2 YSLEER. CDR3 DNA: TGCGCCAGCAGCCAAACGAGCACGGTGGGCGGGGAGCTGTTTTTT. Amino acids: CASSQTSTVGGELFF.

The chain carries TRBV10-3 and TRBJ2-1, with TRBD1 matching 9 bases. Germline V CDR1 and CDR2: ENHRY, SYGVKD. Trimming took 2 bases from V and 4 from J; bases not matched to a gene: 6. The CDR3 is 16 amino acids. CDR3 DNA: TGTGCCATCAGTGAGGCCGGACAGGGGAGATACAATGAGCAGTTCTTC. This codes for CAISEAGQGRYNEQFF.

This clone was recorded once. This chain joins TRBV7-8 and TRBJ1-4; the D is unclear. Trimming cost V 0 bases and J 2 bases, with 7 bases left between them. CDR1 SGHVS and CDR2 FQNEAQ come from the germline V gene. The CDR3 consists of 15 residues. DNA for the CDR3: TGTGCCAGCAGCTTAGCGCAGTCGACTAATGAAAAACTGTTTTTT. Amino acid sequence: CASSLAQSTNEKLFF. Full variable domain (outside the CDR3, taken from reference TRBV7-8 and TRBJ1-4): GAGVSQSPRYKVAKRGQDVALRCDPISGHVSLFWYQQALGQGPEFLTYFQNEAQLDKSGLPSDRFFAERPEGSVSTLKIQRTQQEDSAVYLCASSLAQSTNEKLFFGSGTQLSVL.

Written as DNA, the CDR3 is TGCGCCAGCAGTGGCAGGGGTAAGACCCCAAACTACACCTTC. This encodes CASSGRGKTPNYTF. The V gene is TRBV5-1, the J gene TRBJ1-2; tentative D call: TRBD1 (6 bases). Germline CDR1 and CDR2: SGHRS and YFSETQ. V was clipped by 5 bases and J by 10 bases, with 21 bases between them. The CDR3 totals 14 residues. The entire variable domain, with the rest obtained from reference TRBV5-1 and TRBJ1-2, is as follows: KAGVTQTPRYLIKTRGQQVTLSCSPISGHRSVSWYQQTPGQGLQFLFEYFSETQRNKGNFPGRFSGRQFSNSRSEMNVSTLELGDSALYLCASSGRGKTPNYTFGSGTRLTVV.

This rearrangement joins TRBV28 to TRBJ1-2; maybe TRBD1 (6 bases). The CDR3 loop spans 14 amino acids. Trimming cost V 3 bases and J 8 bases, with 16 bases left between them. The germline gives CDR1 MDHEN, CDR2 SYDVKM. DNA for the CDR3: TGTGCCAGCAGTTTGGGATATACAGGGAACGGCTACACCTTC. It codes for CASSLGYTGNGYTF.

The chain employs TRBV5-1 and TRBJ1-1, with D unclear. The CDR3 length is 14 residues. V dropped 3 bases and J dropped 3 bases, with 12 bases sitting between them. Germline assignment: CDR1 SGHRS and CDR2 YFSETQ. CDR3 coding DNA: TGCGCCAGCAGCTCAGATCGGAGGTACACTGAAGCTTTCTTT. Its protein product is CASSSDRRYTEAFF.

The genes are TRBV5-1 and TRBJ2-2; TRBD1 matches 8 bases. The CDR3 spans 18 residues. CDR1 and CDR2 (germline): SGHRS, YFSETQ. V dropped 1 base and J dropped 4; count of bases not matched to a gene: 12. This CDR3 is CASSLWGRTGSLTGELFF. As DNA, the CDR3 is TGCGCCAGCAGCTTGTGGGGCAGGACAGGGAGTCTCACCGGGGAGCTGTTTTTT.

The chain combines TRBV11-2 with TRBJ2-7; D unclear. The CDR3 has 11 amino acids. Germline-derived CDR1 and CDR2 are SGHAT and FQNNGV. V lost 4 bases and J lost 4, with 5 bases in between. The CDR3 coding sequence is TGTGCCAGCAGCTCCGGTTACGAGCAGTACTTC. Translation: CASSSGYEQYF.

On this clone itself: This sample includes further DNA sequences coding for the same CDR3. The chain links TRBV7-3 to TRBJ2-3; 8 bases map to TRBD2. V was clipped by 5 bases and J by 3 bases; unmatched bases: 4. Germline CDR1 is SGHTA and CDR2 is FQGTGA. The CDR3 is 14 residues long. The CDR3 loop is CASSLTSGTDTQYF. CDR3 coding DNA: TGTGCCAGCAGCCTTACTAGCGGTACAGATACGCAGTATTTT.

The chain carries TRBV19 and TRBJ1-2; the match to TRBD1 covers 8 bases. Trimming cost V 6 bases and J 6 bases; bases outside gene matches: 6. The CDR3 length is 13 residues. The V gene's germline CDR1 is LNHDA and CDR2 SQIVND (reference sequence). CDR3 residues: CASRLAGGHGYTF. CDR3 in DNA: TGTGCCAGTAGATTGGCAGGGGGCCATGGCTACACCTTC.

The chain is built from TRBV5-1 and TRBJ2-1; D remains ambiguous. V lost 1 base to trimming and J lost 3 bases, with 8 bases between them. The CDR3 is 14 residues long. Germline V gene data show CDR1 as SGHRS and CDR2 as YFSETQ. The CDR3 DNA follows: TGCGCCAGCAGCTTGCAATCAGTCTACAATGAGCAGTTCTTC. As protein: CASSLQSVYNEQFF. Using reference TRBV5-1 and TRBJ2-1 for the parts outside the CDR3, the full variable domain is KAGVTQTPRYLIKTRGQQVTLSCSPISGHRSVSWYQQTPGQGLQFLFEYFSETQRNKGNFPGRFSGRQFSNSRSEMNVSTLELGDSALYLCASSLQSVYNEQFFGPGTRLTVL.

The chain links TRBV5-1 to TRBJ2-3, with TRBD1 matching 8 bases. CDR1 and CDR2 from the germline V gene are SGHRS and YFSETQ. The CDR3 is made up of 16 amino acids. The J segment lost 4 bases and the V segment lost 3 bases, leaving 10 bases of the junction unmatched. This chain's CDR3 is CASSYGQGQYADTQYF. In nucleotides, the CDR3 is TGCGCCAGCAGCTACGGACAGGGTCAGTATGCAGATACGCAGTATTTT.

J is TRBJ2-1 and V is TRBV20-1; D perhaps matches TRBD2 (6 bases). This CDR3 has 11 amino acids. Germline values: CDR1 DFQATT, CDR2 SNEGSKA (reference sequence). V was cut by 3 bases and J by 15 bases, with 15 bases left in between. CDR3 region: CSARPSVKGFF. The DNA for the CDR3 is TGCAGTGCTAGGCCTAGCGTGAAGGGGTTCTTC.

The chain links TRBV9 to TRBJ1-3; unclear D gene. Germline values: CDR1 SGDLS, CDR2 YYNGEE. The CDR3 is 15 residues long. V gave up 0 bases and J gave up 6 bases, with 13 bases separating them. The CDR3 DNA follows: TGTGCCAGCAGCGTAGACACAGCCATAGCAAACACCATATATTTT. Translation gives CASSVDTAIANTIYF.

V and J are TRBV30 and TRBJ2-3; D is ambiguous. The CDR3 covers 12 residues. The V gene's germline CDR1 is GTSNPN and CDR2 SVGIG (reference sequence). Trimming left V 2 bases short and J 5 bases short, with 8 bases between. Here the CDR3 reads CAWSQRLDTQYF. CDR3 sequence (DNA): TGTGCCTGGAGTCAACGGTTAGATACGCAGTATTTT.

This rearrangement joins TRBV5-4 to TRBJ2-2; the D gene is possibly TRBD2 (5 bases). CDR1 and CDR2 from the germline V gene are SGHNT and YYREEE (reference sequence). V was cut by 0 bases and J by 7 bases, with 13 bases left in between. The CDR3 sequence is 15 residues long. CDR3 DNA sequence: TGTGCCAGCAGCTTGGTCCTAGCCGGTGGCGGGGAGCTGTTTTTT. Its protein product is CASSLVLAGGGELFF.

This clone was seen once. The J gene is TRBJ2-5, the V gene TRBV28; 9 bases map to TRBD1. The V gene end was trimmed by 5 bases and the J gene end by 5 bases; junction bases not matched to a gene: 9. The CDR3 extends over 15 amino acids. In germline, CDR1 is MDHEN, CDR2 SYDVKM. This CDR3 is CASSRLDRGWETQYF. Here the CDR3 DNA reads TGTGCCAGCAGTAGACTGGACAGGGGCTGGGAGACCCAGTACTTC.

The J gene is TRBJ2-3, the V gene TRBV6-5; possibly TRBD1 or TRBD2 for D (5 bases each). This CDR3 has 15 residues. The germline V gene has CDR1 MNHEY and CDR2 SVGAGI. V was shortened by 2 bases and J by 0 bases, with 9 bases between the two germline ends. The CDR3 nucleotides are TGTGCCAGCAGTTACCGGGACGTTAGCACAGATACGCAGTATTTT. Protein: CASSYRDVSTDTQYF.

The chain joins TRBV5-4 to TRBJ2-2; perhaps TRBD1 as D (6 bases). The CDR3 is 16 residues long. The V gene lost 4 bases and the J gene lost 0 bases, with 13 bases spanning the gap. The germline V gene has CDR1 SGHNT and CDR2 YYREEE (reference sequence). CDR3 coding DNA: TGTGCCAGCAGCGTCTTGGGGGCACCGAACACCGGGGAGCTGTTTTTT. Its translation is CASSVLGAPNTGELFF.

The chain joins TRBV11-2 to TRBJ2-7, with a possible D match to TRBD1 (6 bases). Trimming stripped 2 bases from V and 9 bases from J, with 11 bases between. This CDR3 is 12 amino acids long. Germline assignment: CDR1 SGHAT and CDR2 FQNNGV. As DNA, the CDR3 is TGTGCCAGCAGCTTACGCCAGGGGTGGCAGTACTTC. Protein: CASSLRQGWQYF.

The chain recombines TRBV19 with TRBJ1-5, with D unclear. V lost 2 bases and J lost 1, with 15 bases in between. Germline CDR1 LNHDA, CDR2 SQIVND (reference sequence). The CDR3 has 17 residues. The CDR3 is CASSITLQDASNQPQHF. The CDR3 DNA is TGTGCCAGTAGTATAACGCTCCAGGATGCAAGCAATCAGCCCCAGCATTTT.

The V call is TRBV18, the J call TRBJ2-1; tentative D call: TRBD1 (6 bases). V was pared by 2 bases and J by 0 bases, with 11 bases between. The CDR3 has 16 amino acids. Germline V gives CDR1 KGHSH, CDR2 LQKENI. CDR3 bases: TGTGCCAGCTCACCAAGGACAGACTCCTCCTACAATGAGCAGTTCTTC. It translates to CASSPRTDSSYNEQFF.